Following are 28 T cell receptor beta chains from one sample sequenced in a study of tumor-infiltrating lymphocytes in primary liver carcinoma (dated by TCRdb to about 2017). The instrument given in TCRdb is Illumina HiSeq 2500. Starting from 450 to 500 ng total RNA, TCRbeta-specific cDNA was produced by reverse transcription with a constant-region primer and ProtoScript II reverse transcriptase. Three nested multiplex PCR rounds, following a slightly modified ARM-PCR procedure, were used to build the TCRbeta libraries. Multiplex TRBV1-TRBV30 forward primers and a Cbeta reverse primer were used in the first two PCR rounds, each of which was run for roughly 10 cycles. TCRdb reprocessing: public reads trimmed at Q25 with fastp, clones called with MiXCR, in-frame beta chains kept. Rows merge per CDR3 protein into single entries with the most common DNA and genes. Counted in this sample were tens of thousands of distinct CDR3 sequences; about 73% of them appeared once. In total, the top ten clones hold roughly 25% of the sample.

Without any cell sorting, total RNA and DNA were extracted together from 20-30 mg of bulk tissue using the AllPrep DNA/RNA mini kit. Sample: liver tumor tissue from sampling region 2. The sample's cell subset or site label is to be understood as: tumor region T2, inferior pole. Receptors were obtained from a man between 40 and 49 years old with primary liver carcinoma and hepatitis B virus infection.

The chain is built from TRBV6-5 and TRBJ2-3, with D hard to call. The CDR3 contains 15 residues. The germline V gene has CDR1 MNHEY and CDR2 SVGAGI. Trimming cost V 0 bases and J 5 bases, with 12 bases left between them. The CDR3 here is CASSYSGVAGDTQYF. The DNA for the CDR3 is TGTGCCAGCAGTTACTCGGGCGTGGCTGGAGATACGCAGTATTTT.

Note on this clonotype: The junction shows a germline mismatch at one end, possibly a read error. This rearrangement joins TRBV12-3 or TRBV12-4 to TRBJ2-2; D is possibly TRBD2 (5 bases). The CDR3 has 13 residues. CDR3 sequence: CASSMVNTGEPFF. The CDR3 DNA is TGTGCCAGCAGTATGGTGAACACCGGGGAGCCGTTTTTT.

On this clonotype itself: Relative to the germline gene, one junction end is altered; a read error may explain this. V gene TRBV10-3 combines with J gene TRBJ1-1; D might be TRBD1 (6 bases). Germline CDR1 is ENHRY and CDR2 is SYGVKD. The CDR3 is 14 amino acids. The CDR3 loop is CVISGDRTNTEAFF. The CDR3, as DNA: TGTGTCATCAGTGGTGACAGGACGAACACTGAAGCTTTCTTT.

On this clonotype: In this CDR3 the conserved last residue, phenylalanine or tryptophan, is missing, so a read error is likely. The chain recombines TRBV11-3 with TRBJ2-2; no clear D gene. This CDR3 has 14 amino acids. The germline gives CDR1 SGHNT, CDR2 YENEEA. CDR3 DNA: TGTGTCAGCAGCTTTGGTCTAGACACCGGGGAGCTGTTTTTA. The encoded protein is CVSSFGLDTGELFL.

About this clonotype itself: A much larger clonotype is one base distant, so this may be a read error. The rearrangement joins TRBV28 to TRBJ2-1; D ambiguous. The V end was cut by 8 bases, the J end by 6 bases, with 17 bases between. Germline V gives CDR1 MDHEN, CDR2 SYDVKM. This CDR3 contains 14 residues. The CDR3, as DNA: TGTGCCAGCGTGAGTCCCTCGGTGCTCAATGAGCAGTTCTTC. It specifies CASVSPSVLNEQFF.

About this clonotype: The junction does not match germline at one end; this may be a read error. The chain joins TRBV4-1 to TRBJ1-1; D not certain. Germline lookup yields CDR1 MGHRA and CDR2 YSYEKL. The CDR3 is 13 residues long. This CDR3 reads CASSPDGNTEPFF. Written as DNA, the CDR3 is TGCGCCAGTAGCCCGGACGGGAACACTGAACCTTTCTTC.

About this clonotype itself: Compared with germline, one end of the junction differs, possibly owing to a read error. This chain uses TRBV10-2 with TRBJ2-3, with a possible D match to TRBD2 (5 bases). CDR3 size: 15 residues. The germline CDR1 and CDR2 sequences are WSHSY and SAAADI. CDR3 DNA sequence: TGCACCAGCGCCCAGCAAAACGCTAGCAAAGATACGCAGTATTTT. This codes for CTSAQQNASKDTQYF.

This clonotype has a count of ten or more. The CDR3 bases are TGTGCCACCAACTACAACCAGGGGACCAAAAACATTCAGTACTTC. As protein: CATNYNQGTKNIQYF. The chain has TRBV28 and TRBJ2-4, with D possibly TRBD1 on 6 matching bases. Germline CDR1 is MDHEN and CDR2 is SYDVKM. Trimming shortened V by 10 bases and J by 2 bases, and 18 bases separated the two germline ends. CDR3 size: 15 residues.

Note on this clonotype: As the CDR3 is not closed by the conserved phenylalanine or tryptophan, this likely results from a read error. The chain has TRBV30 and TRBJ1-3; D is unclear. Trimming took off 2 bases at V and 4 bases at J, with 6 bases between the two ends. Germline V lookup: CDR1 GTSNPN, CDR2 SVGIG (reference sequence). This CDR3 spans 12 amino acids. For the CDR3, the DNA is TGTGCCTGGAGTCGGAAGGGAAACACCATATATTCT. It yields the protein CAWSRKGNTIYS.

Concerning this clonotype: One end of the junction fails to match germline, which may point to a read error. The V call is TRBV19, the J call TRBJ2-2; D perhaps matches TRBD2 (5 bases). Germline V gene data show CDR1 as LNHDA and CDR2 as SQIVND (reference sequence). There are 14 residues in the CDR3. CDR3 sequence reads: CASSPLPNTGEAVF. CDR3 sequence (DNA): TGTGCCAGTAGTCCGTTACCGAACACCGGGGAAGCTGTTTTT.

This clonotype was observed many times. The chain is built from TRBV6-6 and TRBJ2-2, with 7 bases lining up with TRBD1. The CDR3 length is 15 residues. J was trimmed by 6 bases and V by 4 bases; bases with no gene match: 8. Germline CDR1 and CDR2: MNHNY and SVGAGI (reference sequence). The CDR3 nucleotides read TGTGCCAGCAGTTCCCTGGGGCAGGGGGCCGGGGAGCTGTTTTTT. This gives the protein CASSSLGQGAGELFF.

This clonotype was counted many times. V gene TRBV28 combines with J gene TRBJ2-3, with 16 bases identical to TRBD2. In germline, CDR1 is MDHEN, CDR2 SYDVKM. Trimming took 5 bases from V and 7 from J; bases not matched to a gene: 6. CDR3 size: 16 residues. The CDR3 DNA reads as TGTGCCAGCAGTCGGGGACTAGCGGGAGGGAGGAATACGCAGTATTTT. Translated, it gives CASSRGLAGGRNTQYF.

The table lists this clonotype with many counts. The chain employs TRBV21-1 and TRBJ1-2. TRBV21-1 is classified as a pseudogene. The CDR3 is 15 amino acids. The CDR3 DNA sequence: TGTGCCAGCAGCAAAGTCCACGGCTTTGAGGGAGGCTACACCTTC. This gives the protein CASSKVHGFEGGYTF.

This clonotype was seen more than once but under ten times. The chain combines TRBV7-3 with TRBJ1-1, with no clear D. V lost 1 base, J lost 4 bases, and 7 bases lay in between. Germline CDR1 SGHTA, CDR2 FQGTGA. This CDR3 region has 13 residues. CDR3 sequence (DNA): TGTGCCAGCAGCTTAAAGGGTTCCACTGAAGCTTTCTTT. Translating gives CASSLKGSTEAFF.

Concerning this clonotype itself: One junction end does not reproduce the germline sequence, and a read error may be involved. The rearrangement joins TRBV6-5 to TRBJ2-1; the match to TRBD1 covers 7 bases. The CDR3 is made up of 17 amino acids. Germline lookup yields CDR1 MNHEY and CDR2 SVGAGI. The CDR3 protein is CTSSYSFEGQSMNEEFF. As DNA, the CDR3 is TGTACCAGCAGTTACTCTTTCGAGGGACAGTCTATGAATGAGGAGTTCTTC.

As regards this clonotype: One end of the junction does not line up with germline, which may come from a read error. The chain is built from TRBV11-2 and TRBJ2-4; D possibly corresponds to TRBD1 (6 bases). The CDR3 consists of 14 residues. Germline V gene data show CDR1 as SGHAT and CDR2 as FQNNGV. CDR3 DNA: TGTGCTAGCAGCCCCCAACAGGGCTGGGACATTCAGTACTTC. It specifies CASSPQQGWDIQYF.

This CDR3 is CASSSSPGRFDEQYF. The CDR3 coding sequence is TGTGCCAGCAGCTCGTCGCCGGGCAGGTTCGATGAGCAGTACTTC. The gene calls are TRBV5-4 and TRBJ2-7; the D is unclear. The V and J ends lost 3 bases and 7 bases respectively, with 20 bases between them. CDR1 SGHNT and CDR2 YYREEE come from the germline V gene (reference sequence). This CDR3 comprises 15 residues.

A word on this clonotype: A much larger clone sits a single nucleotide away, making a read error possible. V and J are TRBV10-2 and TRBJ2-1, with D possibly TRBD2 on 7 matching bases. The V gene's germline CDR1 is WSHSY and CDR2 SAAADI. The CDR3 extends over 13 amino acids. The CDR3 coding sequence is TGCGCCAGCAGTGATGGACTAGGGGGTGAGCAGTCCTTC. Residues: CASSDGLGGEQSF.

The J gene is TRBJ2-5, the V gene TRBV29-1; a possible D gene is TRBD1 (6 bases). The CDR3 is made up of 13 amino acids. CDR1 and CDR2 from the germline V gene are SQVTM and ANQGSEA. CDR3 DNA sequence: TGCAACATGGAGGACAGCCAGGGGGAGACCCAGTACTTC. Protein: CNMEDSQGETQYF.

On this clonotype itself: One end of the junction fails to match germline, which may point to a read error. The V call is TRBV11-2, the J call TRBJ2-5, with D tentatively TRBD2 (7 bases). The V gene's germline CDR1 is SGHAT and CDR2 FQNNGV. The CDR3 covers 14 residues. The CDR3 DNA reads TGTGCCAGGAGCGAAGGGGGGGGAGGTGAGACCCAGTACTTT. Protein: CARSEGGGGETQYF.

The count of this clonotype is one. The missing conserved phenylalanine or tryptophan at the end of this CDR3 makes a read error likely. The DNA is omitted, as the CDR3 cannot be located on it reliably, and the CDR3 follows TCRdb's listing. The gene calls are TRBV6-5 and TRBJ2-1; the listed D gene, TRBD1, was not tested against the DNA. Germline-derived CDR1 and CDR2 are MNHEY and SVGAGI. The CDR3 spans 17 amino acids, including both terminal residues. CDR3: CASSCSFGGQSMNEQLI.

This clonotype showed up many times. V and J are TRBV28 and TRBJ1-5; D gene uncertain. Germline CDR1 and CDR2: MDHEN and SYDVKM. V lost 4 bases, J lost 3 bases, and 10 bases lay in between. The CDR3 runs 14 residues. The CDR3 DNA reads TGTGCCAGCAGTTCCCTGGGTCTCAATCAGCCCCAGCATTTT. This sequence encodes CASSSLGLNQPQHF. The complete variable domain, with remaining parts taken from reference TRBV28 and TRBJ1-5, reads DVKVTQSSRYLVKRTGEKVFLECVQDMDHENMFWYRQDPGLGLRLIYFSYDVKMKEKGDIPEGYSVSREKKERFSLILESASTNQTSMYLCASSSLGLNQPQHFGDGTRLSIL.

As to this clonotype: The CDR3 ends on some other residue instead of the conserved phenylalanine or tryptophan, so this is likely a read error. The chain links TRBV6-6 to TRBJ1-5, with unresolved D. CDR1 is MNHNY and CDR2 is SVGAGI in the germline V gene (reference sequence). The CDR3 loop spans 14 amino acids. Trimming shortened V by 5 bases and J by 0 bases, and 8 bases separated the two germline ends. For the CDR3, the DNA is TGTGCCAGCAGTGGGGATGGTAGCAATCAGCCCCAGCATTCT. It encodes CASSGDGSNQPQHS.

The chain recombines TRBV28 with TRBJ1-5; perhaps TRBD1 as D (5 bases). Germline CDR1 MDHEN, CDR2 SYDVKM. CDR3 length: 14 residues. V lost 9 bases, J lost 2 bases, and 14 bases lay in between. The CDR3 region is CASTLDMGNQPQHF. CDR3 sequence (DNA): TGTGCCAGTACCTTGGACATGGGCAATCAGCCCCAGCATTTT.

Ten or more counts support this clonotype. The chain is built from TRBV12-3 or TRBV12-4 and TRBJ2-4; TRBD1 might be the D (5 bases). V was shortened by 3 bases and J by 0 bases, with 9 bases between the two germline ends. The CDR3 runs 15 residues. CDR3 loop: CASSFGQGAKNIQYF. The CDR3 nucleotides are TGTGCCAGCAGTTTCGGGCAGGGAGCCAAAAACATTCAGTACTTC.

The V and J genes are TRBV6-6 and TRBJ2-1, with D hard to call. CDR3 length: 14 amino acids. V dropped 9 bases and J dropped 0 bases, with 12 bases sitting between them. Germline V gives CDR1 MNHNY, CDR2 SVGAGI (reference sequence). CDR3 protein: CARVNLYSYNEQFF. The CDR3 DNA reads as TGTGCCAGGGTGAACCTGTACTCCTACAATGAGCAGTTCTTC.

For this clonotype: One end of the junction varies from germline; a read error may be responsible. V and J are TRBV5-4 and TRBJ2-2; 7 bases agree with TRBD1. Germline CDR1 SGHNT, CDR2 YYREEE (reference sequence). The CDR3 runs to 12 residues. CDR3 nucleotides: TGTGTCAGCAGCCAGGGGGCCGGGGAGCTGTTTTTT. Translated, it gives CVSSQGAGELFF.

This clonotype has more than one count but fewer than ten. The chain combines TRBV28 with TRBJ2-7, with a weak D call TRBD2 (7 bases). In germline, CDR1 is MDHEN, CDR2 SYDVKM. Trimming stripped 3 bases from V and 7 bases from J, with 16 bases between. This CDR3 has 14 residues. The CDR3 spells CASSFGGRGREQYF. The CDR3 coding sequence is TGTGCCAGCAGTTTCGGTGGGAGGGGGAGGGAGCAGTACTTC.